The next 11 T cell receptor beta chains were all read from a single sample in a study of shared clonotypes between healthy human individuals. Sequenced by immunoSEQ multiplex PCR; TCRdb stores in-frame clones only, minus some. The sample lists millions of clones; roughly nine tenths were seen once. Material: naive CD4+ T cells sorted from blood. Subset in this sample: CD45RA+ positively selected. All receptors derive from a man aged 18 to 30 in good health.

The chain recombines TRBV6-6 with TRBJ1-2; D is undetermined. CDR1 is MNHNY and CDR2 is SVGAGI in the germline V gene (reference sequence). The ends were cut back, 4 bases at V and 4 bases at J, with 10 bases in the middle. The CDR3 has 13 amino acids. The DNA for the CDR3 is TGTGCCAGCAGTTTGGACGGAACCTATGGCTACACCTTC. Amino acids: CASSLDGTYGYTF.

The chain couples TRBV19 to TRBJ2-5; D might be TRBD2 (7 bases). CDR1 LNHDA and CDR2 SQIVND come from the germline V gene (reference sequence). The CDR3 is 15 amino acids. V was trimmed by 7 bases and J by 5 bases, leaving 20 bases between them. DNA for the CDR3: TGTGCCAGTACGGAACAGTGGGGAGGGGGGGAGACCCAGTACTTC. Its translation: CASTEQWGGGETQYF.

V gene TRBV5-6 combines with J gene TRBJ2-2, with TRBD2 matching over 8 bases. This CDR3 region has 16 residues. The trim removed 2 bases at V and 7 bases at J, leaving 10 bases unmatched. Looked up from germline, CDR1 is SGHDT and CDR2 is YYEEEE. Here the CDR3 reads CASSFLAGRSVGELFF. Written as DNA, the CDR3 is TGTGCCAGCAGCTTCTTAGCGGGGCGGAGTGTCGGGGAGCTGTTTTTT. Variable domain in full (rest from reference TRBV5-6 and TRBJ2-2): DAGVTQSPTHLIKTRGQQVTLRCSPKSGHDTVSWYQQALGQGPQFIFQYYEEEERQRGNFPDRFSGHQFPNYSSELNVNALLLGDSALYLCASSFLAGRSVGELFFGEGSRLTVL.

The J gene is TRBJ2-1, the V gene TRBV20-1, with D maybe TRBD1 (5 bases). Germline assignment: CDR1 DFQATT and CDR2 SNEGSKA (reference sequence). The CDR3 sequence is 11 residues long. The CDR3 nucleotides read TGCAAACTCTTAGGGGAAAATGAGCAGTTCTTC. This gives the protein CKLLGENEQFF.

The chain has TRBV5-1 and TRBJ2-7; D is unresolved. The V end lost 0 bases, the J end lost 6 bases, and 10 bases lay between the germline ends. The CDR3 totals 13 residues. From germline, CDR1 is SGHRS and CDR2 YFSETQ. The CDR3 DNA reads TGCGCCAGCAGCTTGGGGGCCGGGTCCGAGCAGTACTTC. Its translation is CASSLGAGSEQYF.

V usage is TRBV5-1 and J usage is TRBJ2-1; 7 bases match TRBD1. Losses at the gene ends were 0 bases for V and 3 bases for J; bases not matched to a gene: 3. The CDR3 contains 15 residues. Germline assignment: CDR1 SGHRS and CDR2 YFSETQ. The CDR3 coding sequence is TGCGCCAGCAGCTTGGTCGGGACAGACTACAATGAGCAGTTCTTC. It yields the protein CASSLVGTDYNEQFF.

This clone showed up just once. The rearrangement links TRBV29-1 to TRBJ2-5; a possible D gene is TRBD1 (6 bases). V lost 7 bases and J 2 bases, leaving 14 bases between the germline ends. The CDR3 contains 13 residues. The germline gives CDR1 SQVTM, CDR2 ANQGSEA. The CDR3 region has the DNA TGCAGCGCTATTGCAGGGGCGCAAGAGACCCAGTACTTC. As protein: CSAIAGAQETQYF.

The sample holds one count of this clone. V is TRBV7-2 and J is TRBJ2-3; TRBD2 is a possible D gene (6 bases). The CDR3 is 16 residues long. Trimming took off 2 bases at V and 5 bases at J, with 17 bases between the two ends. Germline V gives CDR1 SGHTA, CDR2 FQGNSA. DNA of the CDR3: TGTGCCAGCAGCTTAAAGCGGGCGGGGTGTGGAGATACGCAGTATTTT. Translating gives CASSLKRAGCGDTQYF. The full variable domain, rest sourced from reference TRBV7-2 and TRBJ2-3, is GAGVSQSPSNKVTEKGKDVELRCDPISGHTALYWYRQSLGQGLEFLIYFQGNSAPDKSGLPSDRFSAERTGGSVSTLTIQRTQQEDSAVYLCASSLKRAGCGDTQYFGPGTRLTVL.

CDR3 loop: CASSPDVTSGAETQYF. CDR3 in DNA: TGCGCCAGCAGCCCTGATGTGACTAGCGGGGCAGAGACCCAGTACTTC. The V call is TRBV5-1, the J call TRBJ2-5, with 11 bases fitting TRBD2. The CDR3 consists of 16 residues. The germline gives CDR1 SGHRS, CDR2 YFSETQ. J was trimmed by 4 bases and V by 4 bases; bases with no gene match: 9. The full variable domain, its missing parts supplied by reference TRBV5-1 and TRBJ2-5, is KAGVTQTPRYLIKTRGQQVTLSCSPISGHRSVSWYQQTPGQGLQFLFEYFSETQRNKGNFPGRFSGRQFSNSRSEMNVSTLELGDSALYLCASSPDVTSGAETQYFGPGTRLLVL.

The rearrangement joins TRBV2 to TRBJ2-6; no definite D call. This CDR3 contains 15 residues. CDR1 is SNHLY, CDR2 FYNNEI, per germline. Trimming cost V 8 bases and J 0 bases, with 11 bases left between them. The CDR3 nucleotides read TGTGCCAGCGAGTTTTCGAGCTCTGGGGCCAACGTCCTGACTTTC. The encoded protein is CASEFSSSGANVLTF.

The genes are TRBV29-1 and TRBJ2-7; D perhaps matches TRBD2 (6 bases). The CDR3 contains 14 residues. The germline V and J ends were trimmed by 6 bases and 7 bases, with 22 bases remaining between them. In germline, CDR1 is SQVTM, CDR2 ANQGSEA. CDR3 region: CSVSQHGGTAEQYF. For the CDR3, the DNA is TGCAGCGTCAGCCAGCATGGCGGGACGGCTGAGCAGTACTTC.